This T cell receptor beta chain is from a study of blood T cell repertoires in COVID-19. The germline gives CDR1 MGHRA, CDR2 YSYEKL. V was clipped by 3 bases and J by 0 bases; unmatched bases: 8. This CDR3 contains 17 residues. The protocol was immunoSEQ multiplex PCR, while the TCRdb copy is restricted to in-frame clones and leaves out a portion. The table records some 200,000 clones, around 80% of them present only once. This clone was counted once. The receptor's source is a human donor with acute or convalescent COVID-19. The donor label of this sample is uncertain. The chain joins TRBV4-1 to TRBJ2-7, with 10 bases identical to TRBD2. The sample consisted of peripheral blood. DNA for the CDR3: TGCGCCAGCAGCCACCAACTAGCGGGATCCATCTCCTACGAGCAGTACTTC. Translated: CASSHQLAGSISYEQYF.